These T cell receptor beta chains were read from a single sample in a study of blood T cell repertoires in COVID-19. Generated by immunoSEQ multiplex PCR, the TCRdb table keeps only in-frame clones and is missing some. The sample has some 150,000 clones, roughly 86% seen once. Material: peripheral blood. All receptors come from a woman in her fifties or sixties who had recovered from COVID-19. The CDR3 runs from the conserved cysteine through the conserved F or W. A D gene is named only where the DNA matches it firmly. Not every row has a clone size; where given, it reads once, few, many or a size class.

v_gene,d_gene,abundance,j_gene,CDR3aa,CDR3nt
TRBV5-4,.,.,TRBJ2-5,CASSFVGEETQYF,TGTGCCAGCAGCTTTGTAGGGGAAGAGACCCAGTACTTC
TRBV25-1,.,.,TRBJ1-4,CASSLGGAGGEKLFF,TGTGCCAGCAGCCTTGGAGGCGCCGGTGGTGAAAAACTGTTTTTT
TRBV13,TRBD1,.,TRBJ1-1,CASSRGQLFTEAFF,TGTGCCAGCAGCCGGGGACAGCTCTTCACTGAAGCTTTCTTT
TRBV19,TRBD2,.,TRBJ2-3,CASSIGLASDTQYF,TGTGCCAGTAGTATAGGACTAGCGTCAGATACGCAGTATTTT
TRBV10-2,.,.,TRBJ1-6,CASSEQNSPLHF,TGCGCCAGCAGTGAACAGAATTCACCCCTCCACTTT
TRBV4-1,.,.,TRBJ1-5,CASSQDQAAFNQPQHF,TGCGCCAGCAGCCAAGATCAGGCAGCTTTCAATCAGCCCCAGCATTTT
TRBV6-6,TRBD1,.,TRBJ2-7,CASRSDTLTTGGEQYF,TGTGCCAGCAGGTCCGACACGCTGACGACAGGGGGCGAGCAGTACTTC
TRBV18,TRBD1,.,TRBJ2-2,CASSPLGQGSGGELFF,TGTGCCAGCTCACCCCTCGGACAGGGTAGTGGCGGGGAGCTGTTTTTT
TRBV6-5,TRBD2,many,TRBJ2-7,CASRATGTSGYEQYF,TGTGCCAGCAGAGCCACCGGGACTAGCGGCTACGAGCAGTACTTC
TRBV3-1/TRBV3-2,.,once,TRBJ1-1,CASSQGHQGQGGGAFF,TGTGCCAGCAGCCAAGGTCACCAGGGGCAGGGCGGTGGAGCTTTCTTT
TRBV15,.,.,TRBJ2-1,CATSRDQGGGTDEQFF,TGTGCCACCAGCAGAGATCAAGGGGGGGGCACGGATGAGCAGTTCTTC
TRBV4-2,.,.,TRBJ1-3,CASSPGVLSGNTIYF,TGTGCCAGCAGCCCAGGGGTCCTCTCTGGAAACACCATATATTTT
TRBV2,TRBD1,.,TRBJ2-5,CASSQDRETQYF,TGTGCCAGCAGCCAGGACAGGGAGACCCAGTACTTC
TRBV9,TRBD1,.,TRBJ1-2,CASSQAPDRGYTF,TGTGCCAGCAGCCAAGCACCGGACAGGGGGTACACCTTC
TRBV5-5,TRBD1,.,TRBJ1-5,CASSLGNTGGRPQHF,TGTGCCAGCAGCTTGGGAAACACAGGGGGGCGGCCCCAGCATTTT
TRBV28,.,.,TRBJ1-1,CASSLFGRAADTEAFF,TGTGCCAGCAGTTTGTTCGGGAGGGCGGCGGACACTGAAGCTTTCTTT
TRBV5-1,.,.,TRBJ1-5,CASSPYGEHQPQHF,TGCGCCAGCAGCCCTTACGGGGAACATCAGCCCCAGCATTTT
TRBV28,.,.,TRBJ2-4,CASSSGHLLAKNIQYF,TGTGCCAGCAGTTCAGGACACCTTCTAGCCAAAAACATTCAGTACTTC
TRBV3-1/TRBV3-2,TRBD2,once,TRBJ2-5,CASSQDSRRGGYQETQYF,TGTGCCAGCAGCCAAGATAGTAGGCGGGGAGGGTACCAAGAGACCCAGTACTTC
TRBV11-3,.,.,TRBJ2-7,CASSLDQAEQYF,TGTGCCAGCAGCCTCGACCAAGCGGAGCAGTACTTC
TRBV28,TRBD1,.,TRBJ2-7,CASSTYRGPTYEQYF,TGTGCCAGCAGTACCTACAGGGGGCCCACCTACGAGCAGTACTTC
TRBV28,.,.,TRBJ2-2,CASSGGNTGELFF,TGTGCCAGCAGTGGCGGGAACACCGGGGAGCTGTTTTTT